This T cell receptor (beta chain) was sequenced for a study of OX40 agonist ivuxolimab in advanced cancers. CDR1 MDHEN and CDR2 SYDVKM come from the germline V gene. This CDR3 region has 15 residues. V was shortened by 5 bases and J by 3 bases, with 14 bases between the two germline ends. The assay was immunoSEQ multiplex PCR, and TCRdb's table has in-frame clones only and misses some. Seen here are tens of thousands of clones, nearly 80% observed once, and the top ten hold around 13%. This sequence was found in an adult with an advanced solid tumor such as melanoma, head and neck, liver or kidney cancer. Sequencing was performed on CD4+ or CD8+ T cells sorted from blood, taken in a trial of the OX40 agonist ivuxolimab. V gene TRBV28 combines with J gene TRBJ1-5, with D tentatively TRBD1 (6 bases). CDR3 DNA sequence: TGTGCCAGCAGTCTTACAGGGTTTATCAATCAGCCCCAGCATTTT. Encoded protein: CASSLTGFINQPQHF.